These T cell receptor beta chains were read from a single sample in a study of early T cells in non-severe SARS-CoV-2 infection. Each CDR3 protein gets one entry after TCRdb re-called the 5' RACE reads with MiXCR. The table shows 25,000 to 35,000 distinct CDR3 sequences, with roughly 5% occurring only once. The sample was whole blood. The receptors were gathered from an adult who was a healthcare worker with PCR-confirmed SARS-CoV-2 infection or an uninfected control (not recorded which). The CDR3 runs from the conserved cysteine through the conserved F or W. A D gene is named only where the DNA matches it firmly. Clone size is not always given. Where it is, it says once, few, many or a class for expanded clones.

length: 16
J: TRBJ1-1
V: TRBV6-5
D: TRBD1
size: many
CDR3: CASSSPGTGDYTEAFF
DNA: TGTGCCAGCAGTTCCCCCGGGACAGGGGATTACACTGAAGCTTTCTTT

length: 12
J: TRBJ2-5
V: TRBV20-1
D: -
size: medium-sized
CDR3: CSAVQGGETQYF
DNA: TGCAGTGCCGTCCAGGGAGGAGAGACCCAGTACTTC

length: 15
J: TRBJ2-7
V: TRBV9
D: -
size: medium-sized
CDR3: CASSGRDSNFYEQYF
DNA: TGTGCCAGCAGCGGTCGCGACAGTAACTTCTACGAGCAGTACTTC

length: 15
J: TRBJ2-7
V: TRBV13
D: TRBD2
size: medium-sized
CDR3: CASSLWGGRAHEQYF
DNA: TGTGCCAGCAGCTTATGGGGCGGGAGGGCCCACGAGCAGTACTTC

length: 15
J: TRBJ2-7
V: TRBV6-6
D: TRBD1
size: many
CDR3: CASSDVQGADYEQYF
DNA: TGTGCCAGCAGTGACGTACAGGGGGCAGACTACGAGCAGTACTTC

length: 16
J: TRBJ2-5
V: TRBV4-2
D: TRBD2
size: many
CDR3: CASSQALTSGEETQYF
DNA: TGTGCCAGCAGCCAGGCCCTTACTAGCGGGGAAGAGACCCAGTACTTC

length: 14
J: TRBJ1-2
V: TRBV2
D: TRBD1
size: -
CDR3: CASSERTGHYGYTF
DNA: TGTGCCAGCAGTGAACGGACAGGCCACTATGGCTACACCTTC

length: 13
J: TRBJ2-1
V: TRBV6-1
D: -
size: few
CDR3: CASRHRGHNEQFF
DNA: TGTGCCAGCAGACACCGGGGTCACAATGAGCAGTTCTTC

length: 15
J: TRBJ1-5
V: TRBV23-1
D: TRBD1
size: many
CDR3: CASSQSGQGTQPQHF
DNA: TGCGCCAGCAGTCAATCGGGACAGGGGACTCAGCCCCAGCATTTT

length: 14
J: TRBJ2-7
V: TRBV11-3
D: -
size: many
CDR3: CASSPVRISYEQYF
DNA: TGTGCCAGCAGCCCGGTGCGGATCTCCTACGAGCAGTACTTC

length: 15
J: TRBJ2-7
V: TRBV11-2
D: TRBD1
size: many
CDR3: CASSLDMDRTYEQYF
DNA: TGTGCCAGCAGCTTAGATATGGACAGGACCTACGAGCAGTACTTC

length: 15
J: TRBJ1-1
V: TRBV5-1
D: -
size: many
CDR3: CASSSTTLGGTEAFF
DNA: TGCGCCAGCAGCTCCACGACTTTGGGGGGCACTGAAGCTTTCTTT

length: 12
J: TRBJ2-7
V: TRBV28
D: -
size: many
CDR3: CASSPLLWEQYF
DNA: TGTGCCAGCAGTCCTCTCTTGTGGGAGCAGTACTTC

length: 16
J: TRBJ2-1
V: TRBV6-6
D: TRBD1
size: -
CDR3: CASSYDRGPLYNEQFF
DNA: TGTGCCAGCAGTTATGACAGGGGTCCCCTTTACAATGAGCAGTTCTTC

length: 10
J: TRBJ2-7
V: TRBV29-1
D: -
size: few
CDR3: CSVARGEQYF
DNA: TGCAGCGTTGCTAGGGGCGAGCAGTACTTC

length: 10
J: TRBJ2-7
V: TRBV27
D: -
size: many
CDR3: CASSLHEQYF
DNA: TGTGCCAGCAGTTTACACGAGCAGTACTTC

length: 14
J: TRBJ2-1
V: TRBV20-1
D: -
size: -
CDR3: CSASPSTAFNEQFF
DNA: TGCAGTGCTTCACCCTCGACAGCCTTCAATGAGCAGTTCTTC

length: 17
J: TRBJ1-2
V: TRBV12-5
D: TRBD1
size: many
CDR3: CASGLFPRDRGNYGYTF
DNA: TGTGCTAGTGGTTTGTTTCCCCGGGACAGGGGCAACTATGGCTACACCTTC

length: 14
J: TRBJ2-1
V: TRBV9
D: -
size: few
CDR3: CASSSGIGANEQFF
DNA: TGTGCCAGCAGCAGCGGTATAGGGGCCAATGAGCAGTTCTTC

length: 12
J: TRBJ1-5
V: TRBV29-1
D: -
size: many
CDR3: CSAGGENQPQHF
DNA: TGCAGCGCAGGAGGGGAAAATCAGCCCCAGCATTTT

length: 14
J: TRBJ1-4
V: TRBV3-1
D: -
size: -
CDR3: CASSRDLKGEKLFF
DNA: TGTGCCAGCAGCCGGGACCTCAAGGGGGAAAAACTGTTTTTT

length: 14
J: TRBJ1-4
V: TRBV11-3
D: -
size: many
CDR3: CASSLGQGIEKLFF
DNA: TGTGCCAGCAGCTTAGGGCAGGGAATCGAAAAACTGTTTTTT

length: 17
J: TRBJ1-1
V: TRBV6-2/TRBV6-3
D: -
size: many
CDR3: CASSPSYSDPMNTEAFF
DNA: TGTGCCAGCAGTCCCTCATACAGTGACCCTATGAACACTGAAGCTTTCTTT

length: 15
J: TRBJ2-1
V: TRBV7-8
D: TRBD1
size: many
CDR3: CASSSRTGVHNEQFF
DNA: TGTGCCAGCAGCTCCAGAACAGGGGTACACAATGAGCAGTTCTTC

length: 16
J: TRBJ2-3
V: TRBV19
D: TRBD1
size: many
CDR3: CASSRRPGQGRDTQYF
DNA: TGTGCCAGTAGTAGAAGACCGGGACAGGGGCGAGATACGCAGTATTTT

length: 14
J: TRBJ2-5
V: TRBV7-8
D: -
size: few
CDR3: CASSPGQHQETQYF
DNA: TGTGCCAGCAGCCCCGGGCAGCACCAAGAGACCCAGTACTTC

length: 17
J: TRBJ2-4
V: TRBV28
D: -
size: many
CDR3: CASSPPGYSYHKNIQYF
DNA: TGTGCCAGCAGTCCGCCGGGCTACAGCTACCACAAAAACATTCAGTACTTC

length: 16
J: TRBJ2-6
V: TRBV5-1
D: -
size: few
CDR3: CASSTLAGSGANVLTF
DNA: TGCGCCAGCAGCACCCTGGCCGGCTCTGGGGCCAACGTCCTGACTTTC

length: 13
J: TRBJ2-7
V: TRBV20-1
D: -
size: many
CDR3: CSARYLGSYEQYF
DNA: TGCAGTGCTAGATACTTGGGCTCCTACGAGCAGTACTTC

length: 16
J: TRBJ2-1
V: TRBV11-2
D: TRBD2
size: many
CDR3: CASSHFLAGGDNEQFF
DNA: TGTGCCAGCAGCCATTTTCTAGCGGGAGGGGACAATGAGCAGTTCTTC

length: 13
J: TRBJ1-5
V: TRBV3-1
D: -
size: many
CDR3: CASSPTKYQPQHF
DNA: TGTGCCAGCAGCCCTACGAAATATCAGCCCCAGCATTTT

length: 15
J: TRBJ2-2
V: TRBV12-3/TRBV12-4
D: TRBD2
size: -
CDR3: CASSEAGVGTGELFF
DNA: TGTGCCAGCAGTGAAGCGGGAGTGGGCACCGGGGAGCTGTTTTTT

length: 13
J: TRBJ1-4
V: TRBV20-1
D: -
size: many
CDR3: CSAHRTTNEKLFF
DNA: TGCAGTGCTCACAGAACAACTAATGAAAAACTGTTTTTT

length: 13
J: TRBJ2-3
V: TRBV6-5
D: -
size: many
CDR3: CASKGTSTDTQYF
DNA: TGTGCCAGCAAGGGAACTAGCACAGATACGCAGTATTTT

length: 13
J: TRBJ2-1
V: TRBV6-2/TRBV6-3
D: -
size: -
CDR3: CASSPRTVNEQFF
DNA: TGTGCCAGCAGTCCCAGGACAGTCAATGAGCAGTTCTTC

length: 15
J: TRBJ2-7
V: TRBV12-3/TRBV12-4
D: -
size: few
CDR3: CASSPPDGGIYEQYF
DNA: TGTGCCAGCAGTCCGCCCGACGGGGGTATCTACGAGCAGTACTTC

length: 14
J: TRBJ2-5
V: TRBV7-2
D: -
size: few
CDR3: CASAGGRVGETQYF
DNA: TGTGCCAGCGCTGGGGGGCGGGTCGGAGAGACCCAGTACTTC

length: 16
J: TRBJ2-3
V: TRBV9
D: TRBD1
size: few
CDR3: CASSVGQGKGTDTQYF
DNA: TGTGCCAGCAGCGTTGGACAGGGAAAAGGCACAGATACGCAGTATTTT

length: 13
J: TRBJ2-7
V: TRBV5-1
D: -
size: few
CDR3: CASSSGTLYGQYF
DNA: TGCGCCAGCAGCTCCGGGACACTTTACGGGCAGTACTTC